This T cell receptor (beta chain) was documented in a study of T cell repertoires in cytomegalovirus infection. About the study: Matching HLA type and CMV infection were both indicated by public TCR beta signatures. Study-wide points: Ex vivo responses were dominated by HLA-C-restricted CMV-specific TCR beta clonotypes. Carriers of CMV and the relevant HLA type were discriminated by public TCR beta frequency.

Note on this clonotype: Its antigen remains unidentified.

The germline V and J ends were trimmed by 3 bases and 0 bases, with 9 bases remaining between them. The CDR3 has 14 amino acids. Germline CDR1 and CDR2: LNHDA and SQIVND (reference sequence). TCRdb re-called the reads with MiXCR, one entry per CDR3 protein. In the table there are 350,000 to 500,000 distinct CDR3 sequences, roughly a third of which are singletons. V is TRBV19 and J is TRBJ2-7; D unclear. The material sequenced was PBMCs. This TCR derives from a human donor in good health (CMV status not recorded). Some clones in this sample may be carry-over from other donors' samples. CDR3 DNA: TGTGCCAGTAGTATGAGGTTCACCTCCTACGAGCAGTACTTC. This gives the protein CASSMRFTSYEQYF. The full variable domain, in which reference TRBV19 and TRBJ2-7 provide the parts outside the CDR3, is DGGITQSPKYLFRKEGQNVTLSCEQNLNHDAMYWYRQDPGQGLRLIYYSQIVNDFQKGDIAEGYSVSREKKESFPLTVTSAQKNPTAFYLCASSMRFTSYEQYFGPGTRLTVT.